This section outlines one TCR beta chain sequence together with its context. The germline V gene has CDR1 SGHDN and CDR2 FVKESK. The V gene lost 5 bases and the J gene lost 7 bases, with 11 bases spanning the gap. The CDR3 totals 13 residues. The data were taken from a study of blood T cells in healthy people across ages. Then a second PCR, running about 7 to 11 cycles, was carried out with a sample-barcoded 5' primer and a J-beta primer mix. One entry per CDR3 protein results from TCRdb running MiXCR on the 5' RACE reads. The repertoire holds 2 million or so distinct CDR3 sequences, with around half as singletons.

This TCR derives from a woman aged 40-49 years in good health. Sample: blood. The chain couples TRBV14 to TRBJ2-2, with TRBD1 as a possible D gene (6 bases). The CDR3 protein is CASSSQGYGELFF. The DNA of the CDR3 is TGTGCCAGCAGCTCGCAGGGGTACGGGGAGCTGTTTTTT. Based on the CDR3 plus reference TRBV14 and TRBJ2-2, the full variable domain is EAGVTQFPSHSVIEKGQTVTLRCDPISGHDNLYWYRRVMGKEIKFLLHFVKESKQDESGMPNNRFLAERTGGTYSTLKVQPAELEDSGVYFCASSSQGYGELFFGEGSRLTVL.